Listed here are 15 T cell receptor beta chains from one sample, sequenced in a study of metastatic and nonmetastatic thyroid tumors. Patients were all untreated before their thyroid surgery. TCRdb reprocessed the PCR reads using MiXCR. The sample contains under 20,000 clones, 34% of which appear only once. Input material: tumor tissue. The receptors originated from a male donor with papillary thyroid cancer or a benign thyroid nodule (not recorded which). Some clones in this sample may be carry-over from other donors' samples.

The V call is TRBV3-1, the J call TRBJ2-7; possibly TRBD1 for D (6 bases). Trimming shortened V by 5 bases and J by 8 bases, and 16 bases separated the two germline ends. Germline V gives CDR1 LGHDT, CDR2 YNNKEL (reference sequence). This CDR3 spans 13 amino acids. CDR3: CASSTQGMGKQYF. The CDR3, as DNA: TGTGCCAGCAGCACCCAGGGGATGGGAAAGCAGTACTTC.

At least ten counts were recorded for this clone. The chain recombines TRBV6-1 with TRBJ1-1; D remains ambiguous. Germline lookup yields CDR1 MNHNS and CDR2 SASEGT. V was pared by 5 bases and J by 0 bases, with 19 bases between. The CDR3 is 17 amino acids. CDR3 nucleotides: TGTGCCAGCAGTCCAGTCCGGAAAATACTTATGAACACTGAAGCTTTCTTT. Translation: CASSPVRKILMNTEAFF.

In its sample, this clone was seen many times. The chain is built from TRBV14 and TRBJ2-5, with a possible D match to TRBD2 (5 bases). The CDR3 is 12 residues long. V was trimmed by 4 bases and J by 6 bases, leaving 9 bases between them. Germline lookup yields CDR1 SGHDN and CDR2 FVKESK. The CDR3 is CASSPDFQTQYF. CDR3 nucleotide sequence: TGTGCCAGCAGCCCGGACTTCCAGACCCAGTACTTC. Combining the CDR3 with reference TRBV14 and TRBJ2-5 gives the whole variable domain EAGVTQFPSHSVIEKGQTVTLRCDPISGHDNLYWYRRVMGKEIKFLLHFVKESKQDESGMPNNRFLAERTGGTYSTLKVQPAELEDSGVYFCASSPDFQTQYFGPGTRLLVL.

The chain employs TRBV7-9 and TRBJ1-2; D ambiguous. The CDR3 has 14 amino acids. Trimming cost V 5 bases and J 8 bases, with 18 bases left between them. The germline V gene encodes CDR1 SEHNR and CDR2 FQNEAQ (reference sequence). The CDR3 is CASSPKHGPRGYTF. The CDR3 DNA sequence: TGTGCCAGCAGCCCGAAGCACGGACCCAGGGGCTACACCTTC.

The chain joins TRBV28 to TRBJ2-7, with TRBD1 matching over 7 bases. Trimming removed 1 base from V and 6 bases from J; junction bases left unmatched: 9. The CDR3 extends over 15 amino acids. The V gene's germline CDR1 is MDHEN and CDR2 SYDVKM. In DNA, the CDR3 is TGTGCCAGCAGTTTATCCGCGACAGGGAAGGGCGAGCAGTACTTC. The encoded protein is CASSLSATGKGEQYF.

This CDR3 is CAWSLDRGHYGYTF. In DNA form, the CDR3 reads TGTGCCTGGAGTTTGGACAGAGGACACTATGGCTACACCTTC. The chain carries TRBV30 and TRBJ1-2, with D tentatively TRBD1 (6 bases). V lost 2 bases and J lost 3, with 13 bases in between. This CDR3 is 14 amino acids long. From germline, CDR1 is GTSNPN and CDR2 SVGIG (reference sequence).

Only one count was recorded for this clone. This sequence joins TRBV20-1 and TRBJ2-7, with 15 bases aligning to TRBD2. The ends lost 2 bases at V and 7 bases at J; junction bases unmatched: 12. This CDR3 comprises 17 residues. The V gene's germline CDR1 is DFQATT and CDR2 SNEGSKA (reference sequence). CDR3 sequence (DNA): TGCAGTGCTAGAAGGACTAGCGGGGGGGCCGGAACTGGGGAGCAGTACTTC. Its translation: CSARRTSGGAGTGEQYF.

The chain has TRBV20-1 and TRBJ1-1, with D unclear. Germline lookup yields CDR1 DFQATT and CDR2 SNEGSKA (reference sequence). The CDR3 length is 15 residues. Trimming left V 4 bases short and J 0 bases short, with 15 bases between. CDR3 DNA sequence: TGCAGTGCTACCGACCCGCTGACGGTGAACACTGAAGCTTTCTTT. It translates to CSATDPLTVNTEAFF.

The J gene is TRBJ2-7, the V gene TRBV3-1; TRBD2 agrees at 11 bases. The junction had 6 bases not matched to a gene; V was cut back by 5 bases and J by 6 bases. CDR3 size: 14 residues. Germline loops: CDR1 LGHDT, CDR2 YNNKEL (reference sequence). As DNA, the CDR3 is TGTGCCAGCAGCGGGACTAGCGGCTCTAGCGAGCAGTACTTC. It specifies CASSGTSGSSEQYF.

This clone came up many times. CDR3 sequence reads: CASSGSGRGNTQYF. The CDR3 DNA reads as TGTGCCAGCAGTGGTAGCGGGAGGGGGAATACGCAGTATTTT. The rearrangement links TRBV28 to TRBJ2-3, with 11 bases lining up with TRBD2. The V gene's germline CDR1 is MDHEN and CDR2 SYDVKM. The length of the CDR3 is 14 residues. J lost 7 bases, V lost 5 bases, and 5 bases had no gene match.

Within the sample, this clone is medium-sized (0.01 to 0.1%). The rearrangement links TRBV27 to TRBJ1-3, with D unclear. The germline V and J ends were trimmed by 4 bases and 0 bases, with 13 bases remaining between them. Germline V gene sequence: CDR1 MNHEY, CDR2 SMNVEV (reference sequence). The CDR3 consists of 16 residues. The CDR3 reads CASSSRPPYSGNTIYF. CDR3 bases: TGTGCCAGCAGTTCCAGGCCTCCCTACTCTGGAAACACCATATATTTT.

This clone appeared many times. The chain has TRBV5-1 and TRBJ1-6; no reliable D call. Trimming stripped 0 bases from V and 0 bases from J, with 10 bases between. Germline V gives CDR1 SGHRS, CDR2 YFSETQ. The CDR3 totals 17 residues. Here the CDR3 DNA reads TGCGCCAGCAGCTTGGAACCCATGAGCTCCTATAATTCACCCCTCCACTTT. This sequence encodes CASSLEPMSSYNSPLHF.

This clone came up many times. The V call is TRBV5-4, the J call TRBJ2-3, with D perhaps matching TRBD1 or TRBD2 (5 bases each). The CDR3 has 14 amino acids. V lost 3 bases to trimming and J lost 3 bases, with 11 bases between them. Germline assignment: CDR1 SGHNT and CDR2 YYREEE (reference sequence). For the CDR3, the DNA is TGTGCCAGCAGCTGGGACCTAAGAACAGATACGCAGTATTTT. Its protein product is CASSWDLRTDTQYF.

The gene calls are TRBV11-2 and TRBJ1-2, with 7 bases identical to TRBD1. CDR3 length: 13 residues. CDR1 and CDR2 (germline): SGHAT, FQNNGV. V shed 5 bases and J 4 bases; nucleotides not matched to a gene: 4. CDR3 protein: CASSLRDSYGYTF. In DNA form, the CDR3 reads TGTGCCAGCAGCCTCCGGGACAGCTATGGCTACACCTTC. Together with reference TRBV11-2 and TRBJ1-2, the CDR3 gives the full variable domain: EAGVAQSPRYKIIEKRQSVAFWCNPISGHATLYWYQQILGQGPKLLIQFQNNGVVDDSQLPKDRFSAERLKGVDSTLKIQPAKLEDSAVYLCASSLRDSYGYTFGSGTRLTVV.

This clone counts as medium-sized. V and J are TRBV6-1 and TRBJ2-7; D is possibly TRBD1 (6 bases). V lost 5 bases to trimming and J lost 2 bases, with 16 bases between them. The CDR3 consists of 15 residues. Germline V gene lookup returns CDR1 MNHNS and CDR2 SASEGT. Written as DNA, the CDR3 is TGTGCCAGCAGTTCTTCCAGGGGCGCTCCCTACGAGCAGTACTTC. This encodes CASSSSRGAPYEQYF.